These T cell receptor beta chains were read from a single sample in a study of blood T cell repertoires in COVID-19. The protocol was immunoSEQ multiplex PCR, while the TCRdb copy is restricted to in-frame clones and leaves out a portion. The top ten hold less than 15% of the sample, which has under 90,000 clones, nearly 80% seen once. Material: peripheral blood. The receptors originated from a human donor in a cohort sampled during active COVID-19. The CDR3 runs from the conserved cysteine through the conserved F or W. The D gene is left open where the match is weak. Clone sizes are given selectively: once, few, many, or a class where the clone is expanded.

v_call	clone_size	j_call	d_call	cdr3_nt	cdr3_aa
TRBV6-5	-	TRBJ2-1	-	TGTGCCAGCAGATCGCTTGGGGGGTACAATGAGCAGTTCTTC	CASRSLGGYNEQFF
TRBV28	-	TRBJ1-4	-	TGTGCCAGCAGTCTGCTGACAGCAACTAATGAAAAACTGTTTTTT	CASSLLTATNEKLFF
TRBV6-5	-	TRBJ2-1	TRBD2	TGTGCCAGCAGCCAGCGGGGGAACTCCTACAATGAGCAGTTCTTC	CASSQRGNSYNEQFF
TRBV2	-	TRBJ1-5	-	TGTGCCAGCCACGGACAGTTCAATCAGCCCCAGCATTTT	CASHGQFNQPQHF
TRBV7-2	-	TRBJ1-3	-	TGTGCCAGCAGCTACCGACAGCAACTCGGAAACACCATATATTTT	CASSYRQQLGNTIYF
TRBV7-3	-	TRBJ2-3	-	TGTGCCAGCAGCTTAAACCCCCCGGGAGTCACAGATACGCAGTATTTT	CASSLNPPGVTDTQYF
TRBV28	-	TRBJ2-3	TRBD2	TGTGCCAGCAGTTTACCGACTAGCGGGGATAGCACAGATACGCAGTATTTT	CASSLPTSGDSTDTQYF
TRBV14	-	TRBJ1-6	-	TGTGCCAGCAGCCAAGTGACAGGCTATAATTCACCCCTCCACTTT	CASSQVTGYNSPLHF
TRBV6-5	-	TRBJ2-7	TRBD1	TGTGCCAGCATGCGACAGGGGGAGGACGAGCAGTACTTC	CASMRQGEDEQYF
TRBV19	-	TRBJ1-4	-	TGTGCCAGTAGTGACGACAGGTCTAATGAAAAACTGTTTTTT	CASSDDRSNEKLFF
TRBV11-3	-	TRBJ1-1	TRBD1	TGTGCCAGCAGCGTGGGGACAGGGGGCATTGAAGCTTTCTTT	CASSVGTGGIEAFF
TRBV18	-	TRBJ2-1	TRBD1	TGTGCCAGCTCACCGGACAGGGTATCCTACAATGAGCAGTTCTTC	CASSPDRVSYNEQFF
TRBV7-9	few	TRBJ1-6	-	TGTGCCAGCAGCCCGGACACGCCTAATTCACCCCTCCACTTT	CASSPDTPNSPLHF
TRBV28	-	TRBJ2-1	-	TGTGCCAGCACCCTCGGAGGGGCCCGGAATTGGGAGCAGTTCTTC	CASTLGGARNWEQFF
TRBV11-3	few	TRBJ1-4	TRBD1	TGTGCCAGCAGTCGTCCGGGACAGACAAATGAAAAACTGTTTTTT	CASSRPGQTNEKLFF
TRBV5-4	-	TRBJ2-3	TRBD1	TGTGCCAGCAGCTTTAGGGGGCTAGGCACAGATACGCAGTATTTT	CASSFRGLGTDTQYF
TRBV18	-	TRBJ2-5	-	TGTGCCAGCTCACCGGACTTGGCGGGCCAAGAGACCCAGTACTTC	CASSPDLAGQETQYF
TRBV28	-	TRBJ1-5	-	TGTGCCAGCAGTTTTTGGGCGAGCAATCAGCCCCAGCATTTT	CASSFWASNQPQHF
TRBV30	-	TRBJ2-1	-	TGTGCCTGGAGTGATTCGCGGGAGCAGTTCTTC	CAWSDSREQFF
TRBV7-9	-	TRBJ1-3	-	TGTGCCAGCAGCTTAGCGGGTCAGCGGAACACCATATATTTT	CASSLAGQRNTIYF
TRBV4-1	-	TRBJ2-4	TRBD2	TGCGCCAGCAGCCAAACTCCTAGTAGCGGGGGAATCGTAGCCAAAAACATTCAGTACTTC	CASSQTPSSGGIVAKNIQYF
TRBV4-2	-	TRBJ2-7	-	TGTGCCAGCAGCCAAGAGCGAGGACGGGGGGAGCAGTACTTC	CASSQERGRGEQYF
TRBV7-2	-	TRBJ2-2	-	TGTGCCAGCAGCTTAGCGCTGAGTCTCACGAACACCGGGGAGCTGTTTTTT	CASSLALSLTNTGELFF
TRBV7-9	-	TRBJ2-5	TRBD2	TGTGCCAGCAGCGAAACTAGCGGGGGGGCCGAAGAGACCCAGTACTTC	CASSETSGGAEETQYF
TRBV18	-	TRBJ1-6	-	TGTGCCAGCTCTCCCCGCTCGGGGTATAATTCACCCCTCCACTTT	CASSPRSGYNSPLHF
TRBV30	-	TRBJ2-3	TRBD2	TGTGCCTGGAGTGCCGGGACTAGCGGGGGGGCCAAGGATACGCAGTATTTT	CAWSAGTSGGAKDTQYF
TRBV5-5	-	TRBJ2-2	TRBD2	TGTGCCAGCAGCCGGCGGGGAGCGGGGGGTTCCGGGGAGCTGTTTTTT	CASSRRGAGGSGELFF
TRBV5-5	once	TRBJ2-2	-	TGTGCCAGCAGCTTGTCTCAGGGAAACACCGGGGAGCTGTTTTTT	CASSLSQGNTGELFF